The 19 T cell receptor beta chains presented below share a single source sample, sequenced in a study of blood T cell repertoires in COVID-19. Measured with immunoSEQ multiplex PCR; TCRdb has only the in-frame clones, and not every one. Here the sample spans 150,000 to 200,000 clones, more than 80% being singletons. The sequencing input was PBMCs or T cells enriched from blood (not recorded which). The receptors were gathered from a man aged 45-65 years who had recovered from COVID-19.

The V gene is TRBV19, the J gene TRBJ2-7; 10 positions match TRBD2. The CDR3 extends over 15 amino acids. Germline V gene data show CDR1 as LNHDA and CDR2 as SQIVND (reference sequence). After removal of 3 bases from V and 2 bases from J, the junction contained 4 bases not matched to a gene. CDR3 protein: CASSISGGATYEQYF. CDR3 bases: TGTGCCAGTAGTATCAGCGGGGGGGCAACCTACGAGCAGTACTTC.

The V and J genes are TRBV2 and TRBJ1-1; maybe TRBD1 (6 bases). The length of the CDR3 is 13 residues. Deletions cut 5 bases from V and 1 base from J, with 8 bases between. Germline assignment: CDR1 SNHLY and CDR2 FYNNEI. DNA for the CDR3: TGTGCCAGCAGTCAGGGGCCGAACACTGAAGCTTTCTTT. Translating gives CASSQGPNTEAFF.

The chain uses TRBV6-2 or TRBV6-3 and TRBJ2-3; 10 bases map to TRBD2. With V trimmed by 4 bases and J by 1 base, 5 bases remained unmatched. Germline V lookup: CDR1 MNHEY, CDR2 SVGEGT. This CDR3 spans 16 amino acids. The CDR3 region is CASSSGGLAGTDTQYF. CDR3 bases: TGTGCCAGCAGTTCCGGCGGACTAGCGGGCACAGATACGCAGTATTTT.

The chain employs TRBV11-1 and TRBJ1-6; unclear D gene. CDR3 length: 19 residues. Trimming left V 0 bases short and J 0 bases short, with 15 bases between. CDR1 and CDR2 from the germline V gene are SGHAT and FQDESV (reference sequence). In DNA, the CDR3 is TGTGCCAGCAGCTTAGCGTCGCCGGGGAAAAGCTCCTATAATTCACCCCTCCACTTT. Translating gives CASSLASPGKSSYNSPLHF.

The chain has TRBV11-2 and TRBJ1-6; D call uncertain. Germline CDR1 SGHAT, CDR2 FQNNGV. Trimming removed 3 bases at V and 8 bases at J, with 11 bases between. The CDR3 is 14 residues long. The CDR3 DNA is TGTGCCAGCAGCTTTGGGCGGGAAGATTCACCCCTCCACTTT. This sequence encodes CASSFGREDSPLHF.

This clone was seen a few times. The chain couples TRBV5-4 to TRBJ1-1; 7 nucleotides agree with TRBD1. This CDR3 contains 15 residues. Germline values: CDR1 SGHNT, CDR2 YYREEE (reference sequence). With 2 bases clipped from V and 3 bases from J, the junction kept 7 bases outside the gene matches. This CDR3 reads CASSFGGQSDTEAFF. The CDR3 nucleotides read TGTGCCAGCAGCTTCGGGGGACAGTCGGACACTGAAGCTTTCTTT.

The chain uses TRBV11-2 and TRBJ1-2; maybe TRBD1 (5 bases). V was clipped by 4 bases and J by 6 bases, with 15 bases between them. From germline, CDR1 is SGHAT and CDR2 FQNNGV. This CDR3 has 14 amino acids. DNA for the CDR3: TGTGCCAGCAGCTCTAACCAAGGACATGATGGCTACACCTTC. This sequence encodes CASSSNQGHDGYTF.

The V gene is TRBV19, the J gene TRBJ1-6; D unresolved. V lost 3 bases, J lost 4 bases, and 7 bases lay in between. Germline V lookup: CDR1 LNHDA, CDR2 SQIVND (reference sequence). The CDR3 totals 14 residues. This chain's CDR3 is CASSMEVYNSPLHF. In DNA, the CDR3 is TGTGCCAGTAGTATGGAGGTTTATAATTCACCCCTCCACTTT.

The chain links TRBV12-3 or TRBV12-4 to TRBJ1-5; weak D call: TRBD1 (5 bases). V lost 7 bases, J lost 6 bases, and 10 bases lay in between. The CDR3 spans 12 residues. CDR3 amino acids: CASTAGLQPQHF. The DNA for the CDR3 is TGTGCCAGCACGGCAGGGCTTCAGCCCCAGCATTTT.

The V and J genes are TRBV2 and TRBJ1-2; TRBD1 agrees at 8 bases. From germline, CDR1 is SNHLY and CDR2 FYNNEI. CDR3 size: 16 residues. Trimming took 7 bases from V and 2 from J; bases not matched to a gene: 12. The CDR3 bases are TGTGCCAGCATACGGGACAGGACGAAAACCAACTATGGCTACACCTTC. The encoded protein is CASIRDRTKTNYGYTF.

This clone was observed a handful of times. The rearrangement links TRBV6-5 to TRBJ1-5; no reliable D call. The length of the CDR3 is 14 residues. Per the germline V gene, CDR1 is MNHEY and CDR2 is SVGAGI. V was cut by 5 bases and J by 5 bases, with 13 bases left in between. The DNA for the CDR3 is TGTGCCAGCAGTAACAGTTTTGTAGATCAGCCCCAGCATTTT. Translating gives CASSNSFVDQPQHF.

This clone has a handful of counts. The chain links TRBV3-1 (or the pseudogene TRBV3-2) to TRBJ2-7; tentative D call: TRBD2 (5 bases). From germline, CDR1 is LGHDT and CDR2 YNNKEL (reference sequence). The V gene lost 1 base and the J gene lost 0 bases, with 13 bases spanning the gap. The CDR3 consists of 16 residues. The CDR3 sequence is CASSQAGLTVSYEQYF. The CDR3 DNA reads TGTGCCAGCAGCCAAGCAGGACTTACCGTCTCCTACGAGCAGTACTTC.

The chain is built from TRBV5-6 and TRBJ1-6, with 7 bases matching TRBD1. The CDR3 runs to 17 residues. V lost 0 bases to trimming and J lost 6 bases; unmatched junction nucleotides: 9. Germline CDR1 SGHDT, CDR2 YYEEEE. In DNA form, the CDR3 reads TGTGCCAGCAGCTTGGAGAGGGGGCGTTCGAGTAATTCACCCCTCCACTTT. Translation gives CASSLERGRSSNSPLHF.

V is TRBV29-1 and J is TRBJ1-1, with a possible D match to TRBD1 (5 bases). Trimming took off 7 bases at V and 10 bases at J, with 7 bases between the two ends. The CDR3 covers 8 residues. Germline V lookup: CDR1 SQVTM, CDR2 ANQGSEA. In DNA, the CDR3 is TGCAGCGCCACAGGAGCTTTCTTT. This encodes CSATGAFF. The full variable domain, rest sourced from reference TRBV29-1 and TRBJ1-1, is SAVISQKPSRDICQRGTSLTIQCQVDSQVTMMFWYRQQPGQSLTLIATANQGSEATYESGFVIDKFPISRPNLTFSTLTVSNMSPEDSSIYLCSATGAFFGQGTRLTVV.

This clone appeared a single time. The V and J genes are TRBV19 and TRBJ1-2, with D possibly being TRBD1 (6 bases). This CDR3 spans 12 amino acids. Trimming pared 10 bases from V and 8 bases from J, leaving 17 bases between. Germline-derived CDR1 and CDR2 are LNHDA and SQIVND (reference sequence). CDR3 protein: CATNDRPGGYTF. The CDR3 coding sequence is TGTGCCACTAACGACAGGCCGGGGGGCTACACCTTC.

The chain combines TRBV6-4 with TRBJ2-2; the D gene is possibly TRBD1 (5 bases). Germline-derived CDR1 and CDR2 are MRHNA and SNTAGT. This CDR3 contains 14 residues. Trimming removed 4 bases at V and 6 bases at J, with 12 bases between. CDR3 loop: CASSAERGPGELFF. CDR3 bases: TGTGCCAGCAGTGCCGAAAGGGGTCCCGGGGAGCTGTTTTTT.

The chain uses TRBV9 and TRBJ1-1; D is possibly TRBD1 (6 bases). The CDR3 is 13 amino acids. Trimming took 4 bases from V and 2 from J, leaving 9 bases between them. Per germline, CDR1 SGDLS and CDR2 YYNGEE. The CDR3 spells CASSLGANTEAFF. Here the CDR3 DNA reads TGTGCCAGCAGCTTGGGGGCCAACACTGAAGCTTTCTTT.

This chain's CDR3 is CASSREENTEAFF. The CDR3 DNA reads as TGTGCCAGCAGCCGGGAGGAGAACACTGAAGCTTTCTTT. The chain carries TRBV4-2 and TRBJ1-1; D gene uncertain. The germline CDR1 and CDR2 sequences are LGHNA and YNFKEQ. The CDR3 runs to 13 residues. V gave up 4 bases and J gave up 1 base, with 7 bases separating them.

The chain is built from TRBV4-1 and TRBJ2-7; D is possibly TRBD1 (6 bases). Trimming left V 2 bases short and J 0 bases short, with 11 bases between. The CDR3 is 15 residues long. The V gene's germline CDR1 is MGHRA and CDR2 YSYEKL. CDR3 sequence reads: CASSQLRDNSYEQYF. As DNA, the CDR3 is TGCGCCAGCAGCCAACTCCGGGACAACTCCTACGAGCAGTACTTC.